The sequence of this T cell receptor beta chain was determined in a study of T cell responses to AZD1222 COVID-19 vaccine. The CDR3 has 13 residues. The germline CDR1 and CDR2 sequences are KGHDR and SFDVKD. With V trimmed by 7 bases and J by 2 bases, 2 bases remained unmatched. Method: immunoSEQ multiplex PCR; TCRdb's copy keeps in-frame clones and lacks some. The profile shows about 150,000 clones, roughly nine tenths of them singletons. A remark on this clone: What it recognizes is unknown.

Second-dose intervals of approximately 4 or approximately 12 weeks were pooled. General observations from the study: The CD4 TCRs associated with vaccination extended across spike and predominated at 160-218 and 743-854. Only a handful of AZD1222 recipients, five to seven in all, had baseline seropositivity. Unmutated variant regions reportedly attract nearly half of all spike-specific TCRs.

Material: peripheral blood, obtained 28 days after the second AZD1222 dose. The rearrangement links TRBV24-1 to TRBJ2-5; 8 bases map to TRBD1. The clonotype comes from an adult who received the AZD1222 COVID-19 vaccine. Here the CDR3 reads CATRQGGQETQYF. The DNA of the CDR3 is TGTGCCACCAGACAGGGGGGACAAGAGACCCAGTACTTC.